This T cell receptor (beta chain) derives from a study of Graves' ophthalmopathy and Graves' hyperthyroidism. With V trimmed by 3 bases and J by 2 bases, 5 bases remained unmatched. The CDR3 sequence is 15 residues long. Germline V lookup: CDR1 SGHRS, CDR2 YFSETQ. The TCR beta CDR3 regions underwent amplification from RNA transcripts. In the first round, RT-PCR was carried out with HTBI primers, and a multiplex PCR formed the second round. Using its own MiXCR run on the multiplex PCR reads, TCRdb lists one record per CDR3 protein. The repertoire holds about 240,000 distinct CDR3 sequences, with 40% to 50% as singletons.

The source material was peripheral blood. V and J are TRBV5-1 and TRBJ2-5, with TRBD1 matching 9 bases. The TCR was taken from an adult man with Graves' ophthalmopathy. The CDR3 loop reads CASSSGTGHQETQYF. CDR3 sequence (DNA): TGCGCCAGCAGCTCCGGGACAGGGCATCAAGAGACCCAGTACTTC.